This T cell receptor (beta chain) was identified during a study of T cells after posttransplantation cyclophosphamide (dated by TCRdb to about 2016). Study-level background: The study tracked T cell repertoire reconstitution by TRB sequencing after myeloablative bone marrow transplantation using posttransplantation cyclophosphamide as GVHD prophylaxis. TRB sequencing was performed on blood from all 35 or so PTCy patients with 1-year posttransplant specimens. Public TRB sequences were compared against a database of over 3,600 sequences linked to responses to pathogens, tumor antigens, self-antigens and alloantigens. Because TRA and TRB clonality correlated tightly in under ten samples, the subsequent TCR analyses were limited to TRB only. In 3 patients, TRB sequencing was also performed on up to 3 more blood samples taken 2 to 5.2 years after transplant, and in 4 patients, pretransplant blood was also TRB-sequenced. Antigen receptor sequencing was done on samples from around 32 PTCy-treated patients and from 15 to 20 related bone marrow donors of those patients.

TRB sequencing used genomic DNA with the immunoSEQ assay at survey resolution or the hsTCRB kit. Turning to the authors' computational methods: Initial read processing used immunoSEQ software, and repertoire analyses used the LymphoSeq R package. Clonality was computed as 1 minus normalized Shannon entropy, and a Gini coefficient was also calculated for each TRB dataset. To infer phenotypes in unsorted samples, TRB sequences from sorted subsets of the recipient or donor were mapped onto unsorted samples from the same recipient. This is the immuneACCESS table as TCRdb keeps it, with only in-frame sequences that have V and J called. A part of the clones is gone; compared with another copy, unresolved V genes explain less than half, and the rest is unexplained. The DNA gave D and trimming, while V, J and clone size come from that table. The table records approximately 31,000 clones for this sample, and not one of them appears only once. Around 5% of the sample rests with the top ten.

Many counts were recorded for this clone. What antigen it recognizes has not been identified. No base qualities exist here, and no much larger clone lies one base off it. Peripheral blood samples were provided by related bone marrow donors on the day of marrow donation. Peripheral blood and bone marrow mononuclear cells were isolated by Ficoll-Hypaque density centrifugation and were cryopreserved. The investigation overall reported the following: Across 45 patients, recipient CMV seropositivity and CMV reactivation were highly associated with TRB clonality; PTCy diversity was similar to CNI/methotrexate controls. The TRB repertoires of T cells infiltrating skin or GI tract showed only limited overlap with the TRB repertoires of T cells in blood. Donor-recipient similarity was low at 1-2 months but rose over the first year, and later blood repertoires were often dominated by donor CD8+ memory clones.

The germline V gene sets CDR1 to SGHRS and CDR2 to YFSETQ. V and J lose 5 bases and 0 bases, and a span of 15 bases separates them. The CDR3 numbers 16 residues from cysteine through phenylalanine. Only the CDR3 DNA stays, 48 bases, in frame from base 1. The clonotype was recovered from a woman between 25 and 40 years old in good health and a related stem cell transplant donor. The sample consisted of PBMCs. The receptor chain draws on TRBV5-1 and TRBJ1-3; a tentative D match to TRBD1 spans 5 bases. The CDR3 corresponds to CASSLQDIFSGNTIYF. The nucleotide sequence reads as follows: TGCGCCAGCAGTCTCCAGGACATCTTCTCTGGAAACACCATATATTTT. Reference TRBV5-1 and TRBJ1-3 genes cover what lies past the CDR3, so the full variable domain is KAGVTQTPRYLIKTRGQQVTLSCSPISGHRSVSWYQQTPGQGLQFLFEYFSETQRNKGNFPGRFSGRQFSNSRSEMNVSTLELGDSALYLCASSLQDIFSGNTIYFGEGSWLTVV.